This T cell receptor (beta chain) was observed in a study of post-analysis software for immune sequencing data. On the study more broadly: The patients showed relapsing-remitting, secondary progressive and progressive-relapsing multiple sclerosis courses.

Overall study findings and caveats: A handful of TRBV segments occurring more often in patients than controls included TRBV5-6, TRBV5-1 and TRBV20-1. Significantly lower normalized Chao1 diversity was found in patients with multiple sclerosis relative to controls.

Germline-derived CDR1 and CDR2 are LNHNV and YYDKDF (reference sequence). This CDR3 is built from 13 residues. Remarks on this clonotype: Its antigen is not known. This could be a read error, since a much larger clone is one nucleotide away.

Unique molecular identifiers were present in the TCR beta cDNA libraries. TCRdb fed the PCR reads into MiXCR, producing one record per CDR3 protein. Found here are a few hundred thousand distinct CDR3 sequences, about 40% of them singletons; the top ten hold less than 6%. V usage is TRBV15 and J usage is TRBJ1-1; D gene uncertain. Sequencing was done on a sample of blood. The TCR originated in a girl aged 10-17 years with multiple sclerosis. CDR3 residues: CATSRTGNAEASF. CDR3 DNA: TGTGCCACCAGCAGAACCGGTAACGCTGAAGCTTCCTTT.